This T cell receptor (beta chain) was profiled in a study of cytomegalovirus exposure and HLA in healthy donors. At the level of the study: The use of the same platform for the 120 or so validation repertoires and the roughly 630 first-cohort repertoires was reported by a later analysis.

For this clone: The antigen is unknown.

Germline lookup yields CDR1 ENHRY and CDR2 SYGVKD. With V trimmed by 7 bases and J by 7 bases, 14 bases remained unmatched. The length of the CDR3 is 16 residues. Here immunoSEQ multiplex PCR was the method, and the copy in TCRdb shows in-frame clones only, minus some. The sample yields 150,000 to 200,000 clones, roughly 82% seen once. Study results and limitations: Cytomegalovirus status, reportedly, was diagnosed with high specificity and sensitivity by the classifier.

The genes are TRBV10-3 and TRBJ2-7; 12 nucleotides line up with TRBD2. Sequenced input: PBMCs. The TCR sequence derives from a man between 18 and 29 years old in good health and CMV-seropositive. The chain's CDR3 is CAITPTSGSSAGEQYF. DNA of the CDR3: TGTGCCATCACCCCGACTAGCGGGAGCTCTGCAGGGGAGCAGTACTTC.